Listed here are 11 T cell receptor beta chains from one sample, sequenced in a study of Ad26.COV2.S vaccination and SARS-CoV-2 variants. Sequencing used immunoSEQ multiplex PCR; TCRdb keeps in-frame clones, though not all of them. The table lists around 450,000 clones, 85% to 90% of them singletons. The treatment: some 19 received Ad26.COV2.S at low or high dose, single or two shots; 5 received placebo; per-sample allocation not given. Day 63 following the first vaccine or placebo injection was when the samples were taken. The sample here was peripheral blood, taken in a trial of Ad26.COV2.S vaccine versus placebo. The receptors originated from a person aged 18-60 years who received the Ad26.COV2.S COVID-19 vaccine or a placebo.

This clone was observed a handful of times. V and J are TRBV6-5 and TRBJ2-7; 7 nucleotides line up with TRBD1. J gave up 2 bases and V 2 bases, and 9 bases lay outside the gene matches. There are 16 residues in the CDR3. Germline-derived CDR1 and CDR2 are MNHEY and SVGAGI. DNA for the CDR3: TGTGCCAGCAGTTACGGGCTCCGACAGGGAACCTACGAGCAGTACTTC. Residues: CASSYGLRQGTYEQYF.

The chain employs TRBV30 and TRBJ2-5; TRBD2 matches 8 bases. The trim removed 4 bases at V and 5 bases at J, leaving 9 bases unmatched. Germline V gene sequence: CDR1 GTSNPN, CDR2 SVGIG (reference sequence). The CDR3 totals 14 residues. The CDR3 reads CAWNRAGGMETQYF. For the CDR3, the DNA is TGTGCCTGGAATAGGGCGGGGGGTATGGAGACCCAGTACTTC.

This sequence joins TRBV19 and TRBJ1-1; the D is unclear. Germline loops: CDR1 LNHDA, CDR2 SQIVND (reference sequence). Trimming cost V 3 bases and J 1 base, with 15 bases left between them. The CDR3 spans 16 residues. DNA of the CDR3: TGTGCCAGTAGTATCCCTTCGCCGCTCGCGAACACTGAAGCTTTCTTT. Its translation: CASSIPSPLANTEAFF.

This sequence joins TRBV6-6 and TRBJ1-1; D gene ambiguous. Trimming removed 5 bases at V and 1 base at J, with 5 bases between. The CDR3 contains 12 residues. The V gene's germline CDR1 is MNHNY and CDR2 SVGAGI (reference sequence). The CDR3 sequence: CASSPGNTEAFF. CDR3 coding DNA: TGTGCCAGCAGTCCAGGGAACACTGAAGCTTTCTTT.

The chain combines TRBV4-1 with TRBJ1-1; 7 bases line up with TRBD1. CDR3 size: 19 residues. Per germline, CDR1 MGHRA and CDR2 YSYEKL. The CDR3 DNA sequence: TGCCCCCCCCGCCGCCTCTCGACAGGGAGAAATTCCATGAACACTGAAGCTTTCTTT. It specifies CPPRRLSTGRNSMNTEAFF.

The rearrangement uses TRBV20-1 and TRBJ2-5, with 8 bases fitting TRBD2. Germline V gene lookup returns CDR1 DFQATT and CDR2 SNEGSKA (reference sequence). V lost 3 bases and J lost 0; bases outside the gene matches: 12. The CDR3 has 17 amino acids. CDR3 sequence reads: CSASYQFGGVYQETQYF. As DNA, the CDR3 is TGCAGTGCTAGTTACCAGTTCGGGGGGGTGTACCAAGAGACCCAGTACTTC.

J is TRBJ2-7 and V is TRBV28, with D tentatively TRBD1 (5 bases). The CDR3 totals 16 residues. Germline lookup yields CDR1 MDHEN and CDR2 SYDVKM. V was cut by 8 bases and J by 3 bases, with 23 bases left in between. CDR3 residues: CASRPWTSSRNYEQYF. Here the CDR3 DNA reads TGTGCCAGCCGCCCTTGGACATCCTCCCGGAACTACGAGCAGTACTTC.

The chain joins TRBV24-1 to TRBJ1-2, with TRBD1 matching 9 bases. This CDR3 has 14 residues. Per the germline V gene, CDR1 is KGHDR and CDR2 is SFDVKD. Trimming took 4 bases from V and 7 from J; bases not matched to a gene: 6. The CDR3 bases are TGTGCCACCAGTGAATTTGGGACAGGGTCTGGCTACACCTTC. This encodes CATSEFGTGSGYTF.

This clone showed up just a few times. V gene TRBV7-2 combines with J gene TRBJ2-7; 9 bases are a match to TRBD1. This CDR3 region has 17 residues. Germline V gene sequence: CDR1 SGHTA, CDR2 FQGNSA. Trimming at V came to 3 bases and at J to 6 bases, leaving 15 bases not matched to a gene. CDR3 DNA: TGTGCCAGCAGCTTCCTCCCGGCGGGACAGGGTGAGGCCGAGCAGTACTTC. Amino acids: CASSFLPAGQGEAEQYF.

The rearrangement uses TRBV28 and TRBJ2-7, with 7 bases lining up with TRBD2. The junction had 9 bases not matched to a gene; V was cut back by 5 bases and J by 8 bases. This CDR3 is 13 amino acids long. CDR1 MDHEN and CDR2 SYDVKM come from the germline V gene. The CDR3: CASSPGTISQQYF. In DNA form, the CDR3 reads TGTGCCAGCAGTCCCGGGACTATTTCACAGCAGTACTTC.

Here the CDR3 reads CASSLGVTGVRETQYF. The DNA for the CDR3 is TGCGCCAGCAGCTTGGGGGTGACAGGGGTGAGAGAGACCCAGTACTTC. This chain joins TRBV5-1 and TRBJ2-5; 8 positions agree with TRBD1. The CDR3 is 16 residues long. The junction had 8 bases not matched to a gene; V was cut back by 0 bases and J by 4 bases. Germline loops: CDR1 SGHRS, CDR2 YFSETQ.